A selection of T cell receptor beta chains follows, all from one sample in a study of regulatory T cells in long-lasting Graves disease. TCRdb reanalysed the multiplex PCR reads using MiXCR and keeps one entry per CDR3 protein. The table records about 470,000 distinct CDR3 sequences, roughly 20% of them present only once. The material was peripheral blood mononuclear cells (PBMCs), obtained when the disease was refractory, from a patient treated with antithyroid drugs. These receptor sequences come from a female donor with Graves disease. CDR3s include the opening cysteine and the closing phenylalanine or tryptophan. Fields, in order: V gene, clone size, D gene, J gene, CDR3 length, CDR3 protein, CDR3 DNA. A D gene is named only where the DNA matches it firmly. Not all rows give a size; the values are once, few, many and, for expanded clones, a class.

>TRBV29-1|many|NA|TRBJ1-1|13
CSVEKTQNTEAFF
TGCAGCGTTGAAAAGACACAGAACACTGAAGCTTTCTTT
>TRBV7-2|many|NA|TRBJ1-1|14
CASSLFQDRTEAFF
TGTGCCAGCAGCCTGTTTCAAGACCGGACTGAAGCTTTCTTT
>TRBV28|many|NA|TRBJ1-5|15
CASRDPNALHQPQHF
TGTGCCAGCAGGGATCCTAACGCCTTGCACCAGCCCCAGCATTTT
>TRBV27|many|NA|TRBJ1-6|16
CASSLDGFSYNSPLHF
TGTGCCAGCAGTTTAGATGGGTTCTCCTATAATTCACCCCTCCACTTT
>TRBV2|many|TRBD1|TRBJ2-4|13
CAGKQGELGIQYF
TGTGCCGGAAAACAGGGGGAGTTAGGCATTCAGTACTTC
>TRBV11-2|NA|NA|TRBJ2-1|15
CASSIEDGRTDGQFF
TGTGCCAGCAGCATAGAGGATGGACGTACTGATGGGCAGTTCTTC
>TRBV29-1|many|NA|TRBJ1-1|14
CSVDRGAMNTEAFF
TGCAGCGTTGACCGAGGGGCAATGAACACTGAAGCTTTCTTT
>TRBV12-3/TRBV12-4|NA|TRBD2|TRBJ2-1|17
CASSHSTSGSFRNEQFF
TGTGCCAGCAGTCACTCAACTAGCGGGAGTTTCCGAAATGAGCAGTTCTTC
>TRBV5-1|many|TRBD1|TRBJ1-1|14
CASSFGQGVTEAFF
TGCGCCAGCAGCTTCGGACAGGGGGTTACTGAAGCTTTCTTT
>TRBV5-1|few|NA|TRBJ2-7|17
CASSLAPNLLLPYEQYF
TGCGCCAGCAGCTTGGCGCCGAACCTCCTACTGCCCTACGAGCAGTACTTC
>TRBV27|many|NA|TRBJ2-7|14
CASSLSWPSYEQYF
TGTGCCAGCAGTTTATCATGGCCTTCCTACGAGCAGTACTTC
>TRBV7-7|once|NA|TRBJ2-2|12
CAIPSNTGELFF
TGTGCTATACCTTCGAACACCGGGGAGCTGTTTTTT
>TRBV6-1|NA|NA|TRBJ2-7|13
CASSGRDLYEQYF
TGTGCCAGCAGTGGTAGAGATCTCTACGAGCAGTACTTC
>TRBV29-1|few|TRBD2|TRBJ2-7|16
CSAGPLSTGGPYEQYF
TGCAGCGCCGGGCCACTATCGACGGGAGGGCCCTACGAGCAGTACTTC
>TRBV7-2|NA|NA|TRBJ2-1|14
CASSLYFGDNEQFF
TGTGCCAGCAGCTTATACTTTGGGGACAATGAGCAGTTCTTC
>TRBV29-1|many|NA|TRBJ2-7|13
CSVDGAQPYEQYF
TGCAGCGTTGATGGGGCCCAACCCTACGAGCAGTACTTC
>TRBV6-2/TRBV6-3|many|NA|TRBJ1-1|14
CASSYGGEGTEAFF
TGTGCCAGCAGTTACGGGGGAGAAGGGACTGAAGCTTTCTTT
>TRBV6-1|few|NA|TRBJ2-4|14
CASSGPSAGNIQYF
TGTGCCAGCAGTGGGCCAAGCGCGGGAAACATTCAGTACTTC
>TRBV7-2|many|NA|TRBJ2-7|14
CASSTRPGPYEQYF
TGTGCCAGCAGCACTCGACCCGGCCCCTACGAGCAGTACTTC
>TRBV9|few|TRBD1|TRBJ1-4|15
CASSPWDRLNEKLFF
TGTGCCAGCAGCCCTTGGGACAGGCTTAATGAAAAACTGTTTTTT
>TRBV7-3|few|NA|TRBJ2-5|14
CASSQRGDQETQYF
TGTGCCAGCAGCCAGAGGGGCGATCAAGAGACCCAGTACTTC
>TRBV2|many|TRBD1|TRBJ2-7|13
CASGAGTAYEQYF
TGTGCCAGCGGGGCCGGGACAGCCTACGAGCAGTACTTC
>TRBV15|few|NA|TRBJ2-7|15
CATSRESSGSYEQYF
TGTGCCACCAGCAGAGAAAGTTCCGGATCCTACGAGCAGTACTTC
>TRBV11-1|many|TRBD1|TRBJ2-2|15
CASSSQTGGLGELFF
TGTGCCAGCAGTTCCCAGACAGGGGGCCTCGGGGAGCTGTTTTTT
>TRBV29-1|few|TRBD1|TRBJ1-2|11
CSVVGQYGYTF
TGCAGCGTTGTGGGACAGTATGGCTACACCTTC
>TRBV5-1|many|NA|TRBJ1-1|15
CASSPIGRVNTEAFF
TGCGCCAGCAGCCCCATTGGGAGAGTGAACACTGAAGCTTTCTTT
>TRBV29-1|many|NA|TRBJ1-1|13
CSVEENGGTEAFF
TGCAGCGTTGAAGAGAATGGCGGGACTGAAGCTTTCTTT
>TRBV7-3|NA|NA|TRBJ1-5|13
CAPWGSGNQPQHF
TGTGCCCCTTGGGGGTCGGGCAATCAGCCCCAGCATTTT
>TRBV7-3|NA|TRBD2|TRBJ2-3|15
CASAGTSGYTDTQYF
TGTGCCAGCGCAGGGACTAGCGGATACACAGATACGCAGTATTTT
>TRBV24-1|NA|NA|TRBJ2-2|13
CATSDLLVGELFF
TGTGCCACCAGTGATTTGCTTGTCGGGGAGCTGTTTTTT
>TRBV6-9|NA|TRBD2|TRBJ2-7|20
CASSYDRPGLASLRAYEQYF
TGTGCCAGCAGTTACGATCGACCGGGACTAGCGTCCCTTAGGGCCTACGAGCAGTACTTC
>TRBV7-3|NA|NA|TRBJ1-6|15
CASSPRTRNNSPLHF
TGTGCCAGCAGCCCCCGGACAAGAAATAATTCACCCCTCCACTTT
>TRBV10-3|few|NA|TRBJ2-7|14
CAISGPSGTYEQYF
TGTGCCATCAGTGGGCCCTCGGGGACCTACGAGCAGTACTTC
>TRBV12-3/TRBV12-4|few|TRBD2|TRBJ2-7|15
CASSLVSPGGYEQYF
TGTGCCAGCAGTTTAGTGAGTCCGGGGGGATACGAGCAGTACTTC
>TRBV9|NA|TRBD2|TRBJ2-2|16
CASSGTSGRAVGELFF
TGTGCCAGCAGCGGGACTAGCGGGAGGGCGGTCGGGGAGCTGTTTTTT
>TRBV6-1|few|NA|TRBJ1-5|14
CASSVGATNQPQHF
TGTGCCAGCAGTGTTGGGGCCACCAATCAGCCCCAGCATTTT
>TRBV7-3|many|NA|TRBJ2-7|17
CASSPGTSGMGSYEQYF
TGTGCCAGCAGCCCCGGTACGTCCGGGATGGGCTCCTACGAGCAGTACTTC
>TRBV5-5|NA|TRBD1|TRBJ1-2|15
CASRHAAGTDYGYTF
TGTGCCAGCAGACACGCCGCCGGGACAGACTATGGCTACACCTTC
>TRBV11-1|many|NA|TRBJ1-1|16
CASSLGWTLMNTEAFF
TGTGCCAGCAGCTTAGGATGGACCCTTATGAACACTGAAGCTTTCTTT
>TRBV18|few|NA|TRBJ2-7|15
CASSPPIRQAYEQYF
TGTGCCAGCTCACCACCTATACGACAGGCCTACGAGCAGTACTTC